This TCR beta chain comes out of a study of blood T cell repertoires in COVID-19 (TCRdb year 2020). With regard to the full study: The collaborator samples originated in the United States, Italy and Spain and spanned the acute and convalescent phases of COVID-19. The prospective study material was composed of cDNA or gDNA derived from T cells, B-cell-depleted T cells, or PBMCs. The dataset comprised deeply sampled blood TCRbeta repertoires from subjects exposed to, actively infected with, or recovered from COVID-19. The repertoires were released in a freely available public database meant as a resource for research on the immune response to SARS-CoV-2. Samples came from the ongoing ImmuneRACE study (first 160 participants) plus 1,254 subjects from 6 global collaborators. The sample metadata nearly always contained a de-identified subject ID, COVID-19 status, age in years and sex. HLA class I and class II types, where available, came from metadata supplied by the sample provider rather than from assay-based typing. What the research found in general, with its limitations: The quantity of clinical and demographic metadata differed by source and by participant and was supplied without curation.

TCRbeta CDR3 regions were amplified from genomic DNA using the immunoSEQ Assay, a bias-controlled multiplex PCR. Processing in the source paper ran as follows. Within the assay, amplification of reference gene primers was used to estimate how many nucleated cells each sample contained. To quantify the absolute abundance of each unique TCRbeta CDR3 rearrangement, sequence reads were collapsed and filtered. For each sample, productive Simpson clonality was calculated as the square root of Simpson's diversity index over productive rearrangements. The immuneACCESS repertoire file appears here via TCRdb, limited to in-frame rearrangements. These files lack a portion of the clones; in checked studies, under half of the deficit traces to unresolved V genes, and the cause of the others is not known. V and J calls and clone size come straight from that table; D and trimming were deduced from the DNA. Here the sample has roughly 38,000 clones; approximately 81% occur a single time. The ten largest clones capture about 9.1% of the sample.

V is shortened by 0 bases, J by 6 bases, and the region joining them spans 20 bases. For CDR1 and CDR2, the germline V gene (reference sequence) lists LGHDT and YNNKEL. From cysteine to phenylalanine, the CDR3 is 17 amino acids long. The sequence is cut down to CDR3 DNA, 51 bases in frame from base 1. Whole blood was collected in K2EDTA tubes by collaborating institutions according to the institutions' own protocols. Collaborator samples were shipped for TCRbeta analysis as frozen whole blood, isolated PBMCs, or DNA extracted from either sample type. For this clone: No antigen is known for it. Base quality data are lacking; no much larger clone is found one base away.

The sequence links TRBV3-1 (or the pseudogene TRBV3-2) to TRBJ1-1; perhaps TRBD1 is the D gene, with 5 bases matching. This sequence originates from a man in his sixties in a cohort sampled during active COVID-19. Sequences were obtained from peripheral blood. The nucleotide sequence is TGTGCCAGCAGCCAAGAAGGTTCGCAGGGAGGAATTGCTGAAGCTTTCTTT. Translated, it reads CASSQEGSQGGIAEAFF.